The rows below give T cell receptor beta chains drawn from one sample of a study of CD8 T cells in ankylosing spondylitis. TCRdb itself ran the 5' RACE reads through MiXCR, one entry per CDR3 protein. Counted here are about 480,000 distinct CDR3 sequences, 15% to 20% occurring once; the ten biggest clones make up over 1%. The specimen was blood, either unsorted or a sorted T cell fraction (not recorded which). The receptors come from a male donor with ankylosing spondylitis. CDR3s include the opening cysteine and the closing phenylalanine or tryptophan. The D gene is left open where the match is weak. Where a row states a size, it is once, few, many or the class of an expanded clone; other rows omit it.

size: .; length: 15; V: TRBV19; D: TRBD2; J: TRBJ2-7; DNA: TGTGCCAGTAGTTCAGCGGGGGGGGTCTCCTACGAGCAGTACTTC; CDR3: CASSSAGGVSYEQYF
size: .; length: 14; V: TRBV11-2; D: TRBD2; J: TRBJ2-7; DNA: TGTGCCAGCAGCGCAATAGCGGGAAAGAACGAGCAGTACTTC; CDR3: CASSAIAGKNEQYF
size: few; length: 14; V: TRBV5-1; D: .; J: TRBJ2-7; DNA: TGCGCCAGCAGCTTTTCGGGACTGGACTACGAGCAGTACTTC; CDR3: CASSFSGLDYEQYF
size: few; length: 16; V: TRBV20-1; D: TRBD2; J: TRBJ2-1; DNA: TGCAGTGCTACTATAGCGGGAAAGTTCTCCTACAATGAGCAGTTCTTC; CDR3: CSATIAGKFSYNEQFF
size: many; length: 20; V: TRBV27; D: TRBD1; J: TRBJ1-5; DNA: TGTGCCAGCAGTTTACCTCTTGGGACAGGGCAACTGTATAGCAATCAGCCCCAGCATTTT; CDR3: CASSLPLGTGQLYSNQPQHF
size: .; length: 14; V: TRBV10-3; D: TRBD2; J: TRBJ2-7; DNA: TGTGCCATCAGCGACCCGGGGAGGGCCTACGAGCAGTACTTC; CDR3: CAISDPGRAYEQYF
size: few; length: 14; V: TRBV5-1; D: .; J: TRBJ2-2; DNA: TGCGCCAGCAGCAGGGGAGTCGACACCGGGGAGCTGTTTTTT; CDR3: CASSRGVDTGELFF
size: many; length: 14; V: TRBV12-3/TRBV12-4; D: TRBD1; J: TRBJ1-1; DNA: TGTGCCAGCAGACAGACAGGGGAAAGGGCTGAAGCTTTCTTT; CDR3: CASRQTGERAEAFF
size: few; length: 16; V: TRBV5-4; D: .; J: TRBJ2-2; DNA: TGTGCCAGCAGCTTGGGAGGGGGTATAAACACCGGGGAGCTGTTTTTT; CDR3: CASSLGGGINTGELFF
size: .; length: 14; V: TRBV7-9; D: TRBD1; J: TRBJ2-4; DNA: TGTGCCAGCAGTCTCGGGACAGCAAAAAACATTCAGTACTTC; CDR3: CASSLGTAKNIQYF
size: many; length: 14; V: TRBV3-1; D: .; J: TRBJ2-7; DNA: TGTGCCAGCAGCCAAGGAGTCCCCGGCTACGAGCAGTACTTC; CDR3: CASSQGVPGYEQYF
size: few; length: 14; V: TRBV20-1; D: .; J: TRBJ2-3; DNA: TGCAGTGCTGATTTGGGGAGCGTCGCAGATACGCAGTATTTT; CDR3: CSADLGSVADTQYF
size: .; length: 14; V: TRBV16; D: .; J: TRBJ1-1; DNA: TGTGCCAGCAGCCTCATGGGGAGGAACACTGAAGCTTTCTTT; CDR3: CASSLMGRNTEAFF
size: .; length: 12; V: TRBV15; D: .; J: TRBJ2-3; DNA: TGTGCCACCAGCCCACGCCCAGATACGCAGTATTTT; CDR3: CATSPRPDTQYF
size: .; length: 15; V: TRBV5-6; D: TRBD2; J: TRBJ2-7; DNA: TGTGCCAGCAGCTCTGGACTAGCGGGAGTCGGCGAGCAGTACTTC; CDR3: CASSSGLAGVGEQYF
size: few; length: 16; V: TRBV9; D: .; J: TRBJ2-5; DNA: TGTGCCAGCAGCGTCGGGTTCGGGACCCTCGGAGAGACCCAGTACTTC; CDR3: CASSVGFGTLGETQYF
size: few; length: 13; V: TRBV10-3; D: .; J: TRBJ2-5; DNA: TGTGCCATCAGTATCAGGGAACAAGAGACCCAGTACTTC; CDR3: CAISIREQETQYF
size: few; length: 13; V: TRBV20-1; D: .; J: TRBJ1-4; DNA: TGCAGTGCTAGTCTCGGTTCAGAGGAAAAACTGTTTTTT; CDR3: CSASLGSEEKLFF
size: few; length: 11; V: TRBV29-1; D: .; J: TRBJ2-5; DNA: TGCAGCGTTCGGCCCTCGGAGACCCAGTACTTC; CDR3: CSVRPSETQYF
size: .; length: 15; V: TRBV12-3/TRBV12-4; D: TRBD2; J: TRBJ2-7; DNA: TGTGCCAGCACTAGTAGCGGGAGAAGCTCCTACGAGCAGTACTTC; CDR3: CASTSSGRSSYEQYF
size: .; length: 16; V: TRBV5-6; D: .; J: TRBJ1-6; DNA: TGTGCCAGCAGCTTATCTTTCCGGGGGACTAGTTCACCCCTCCACTTT; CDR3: CASSLSFRGTSSPLHF
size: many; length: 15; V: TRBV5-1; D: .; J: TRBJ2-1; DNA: TGCGCCAGCAGCTTGGGACTCCTGACCTACAATGAGCAGTTCTTC; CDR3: CASSLGLLTYNEQFF
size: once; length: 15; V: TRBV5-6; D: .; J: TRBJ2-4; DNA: TGTGCCAGCAGCCCGGACAAGCTAGCCAAAAACATTCAGTACTTC; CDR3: CASSPDKLAKNIQYF
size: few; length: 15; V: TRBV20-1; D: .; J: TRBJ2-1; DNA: TGCAGTGCTAGACCGTTTTCGGGCTCCTACAATGAGCAGTTCTTC; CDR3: CSARPFSGSYNEQFF
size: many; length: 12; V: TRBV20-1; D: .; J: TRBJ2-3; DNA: TGCAGTGCAGGGTCTAGCACAGATACGCAGTATTTT; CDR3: CSAGSSTDTQYF
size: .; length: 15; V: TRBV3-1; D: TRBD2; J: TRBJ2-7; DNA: TGTGCCAGCAGCCAAGTAGCGGGGGGGTACTACGAGCAGTACTTC; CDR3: CASSQVAGGYYEQYF
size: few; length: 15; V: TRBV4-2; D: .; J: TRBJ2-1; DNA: TGTGCCAGCAGCCAAGTGCTGGGTGGGTACAATGAGCAGTTCTTC; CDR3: CASSQVLGGYNEQFF
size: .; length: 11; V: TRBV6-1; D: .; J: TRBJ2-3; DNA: TGTGCCAGCAGTGAGATGGATACGCAGTATTTT; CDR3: CASSEMDTQYF
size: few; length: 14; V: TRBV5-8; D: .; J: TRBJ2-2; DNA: TGTGCCAGCAGCAAGGAGGGGCGGACCGGGGAGCTGTTTTTT; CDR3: CASSKEGRTGELFF
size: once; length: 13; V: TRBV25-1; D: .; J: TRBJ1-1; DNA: TGTGCCAGCAGTTCCCTATGGAACACTGAAGCTTTCTTT; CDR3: CASSSLWNTEAFF
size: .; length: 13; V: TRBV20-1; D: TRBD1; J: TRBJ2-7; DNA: TGCAGTGCTAGAGGCCAGGGGGCTTTCGAGCAGTACTTC; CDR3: CSARGQGAFEQYF
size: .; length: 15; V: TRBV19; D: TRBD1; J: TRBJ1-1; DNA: TGTGCCAGTAGATTCTCCGGGACAGGGGCCCCTGAAGCTTTCTTT; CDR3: CASRFSGTGAPEAFF
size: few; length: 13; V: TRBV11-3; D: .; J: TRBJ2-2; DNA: TGTGCCAGCAGCTTAGTCTCCGGCGGGGAGCTGTTTTTT; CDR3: CASSLVSGGELFF
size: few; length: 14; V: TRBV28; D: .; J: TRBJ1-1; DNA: TGTGCCAGCAGAACCCGGGGTATTAACACTGAAGCTTTCTTT; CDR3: CASRTRGINTEAFF
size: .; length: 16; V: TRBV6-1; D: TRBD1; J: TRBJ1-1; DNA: TGTGCCAGCAGTGAAATTAAGACAGGGATGAACACTGAAGCTTTCTTT; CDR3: CASSEIKTGMNTEAFF
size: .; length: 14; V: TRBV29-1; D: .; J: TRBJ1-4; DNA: TGCAGCGTTGACCAAGGCCCGGCAGAACCGGGACTGTTTTTT; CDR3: CSVDQGPAEPGLFF
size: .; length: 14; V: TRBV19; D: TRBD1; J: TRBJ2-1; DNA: TGTGCCAGTAGTATGATGGACAGGGTCGCTGAGCAGTTCTTC; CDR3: CASSMMDRVAEQFF
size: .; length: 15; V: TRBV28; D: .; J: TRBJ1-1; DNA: TGTGCCAGCAGTCTACGGACATTCCAGAACACTGAAGCTTTCTTT; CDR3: CASSLRTFQNTEAFF
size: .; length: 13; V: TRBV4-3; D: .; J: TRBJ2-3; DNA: TGCGCCAGCAGCCAAGGGCGAGGTGGAACGCAGTATTTT; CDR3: CASSQGRGGTQYF
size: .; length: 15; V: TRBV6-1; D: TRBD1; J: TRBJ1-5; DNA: TGTGCCAGCAGTGCCGCGTGGCAGGGGGCGCAGCCCCAGCATTTT; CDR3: CASSAAWQGAQPQHF
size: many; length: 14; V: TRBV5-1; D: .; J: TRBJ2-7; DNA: TGCGCCAGCAGCCCGGACTCAGCCTCCTACGAGCAGTACTTC; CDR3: CASSPDSASYEQYF
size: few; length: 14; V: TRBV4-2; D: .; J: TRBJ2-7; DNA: TGTGCCAGCAGCCAAGAACCTGGGCCGGACGAGCAGTACTTC; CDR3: CASSQEPGPDEQYF
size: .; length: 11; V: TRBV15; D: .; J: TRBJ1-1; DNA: TGTGCCACCAGTGGGGCAGGAGAAGCTTTCTTT; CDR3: CATSGAGEAFF
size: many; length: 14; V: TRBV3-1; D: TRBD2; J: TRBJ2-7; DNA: TGTGCCAGCAGCCCTAGCGGGGGATCGAGCGAGCAGTACTTC; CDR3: CASSPSGGSSEQYF
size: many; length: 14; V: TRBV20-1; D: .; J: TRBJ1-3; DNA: TGCAGTGCTAGAGGCGGGGGCCTGGGAAACACCATATATTTT; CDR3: CSARGGGLGNTIYF
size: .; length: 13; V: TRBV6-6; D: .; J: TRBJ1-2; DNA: TGTGCCAGCAGCAGGGACATAGGGGAGAGCTACACCTTC; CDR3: CASSRDIGESYTF
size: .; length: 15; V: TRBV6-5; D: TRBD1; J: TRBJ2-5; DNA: TGTGCCAGCAGTTACCGGGACAGGGCCGTAGAGACCCAGTACTTC; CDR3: CASSYRDRAVETQYF
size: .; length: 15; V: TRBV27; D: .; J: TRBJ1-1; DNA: TGTGCCAGCACCCCAGCCTCCCACGGCAGGCAAAAAGCTTTCTTT; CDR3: CASTPASHGRQKAFF
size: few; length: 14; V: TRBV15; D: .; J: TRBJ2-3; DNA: TGTGCCACCAGCAGGAAGAGAAACACAGATACGCAGTATTTT; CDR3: CATSRKRNTDTQYF
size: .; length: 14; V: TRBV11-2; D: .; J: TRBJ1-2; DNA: TGTGCCAGCAGCTTAGTTGGGTCGGACTATGGCTACACCTTC; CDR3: CASSLVGSDYGYTF
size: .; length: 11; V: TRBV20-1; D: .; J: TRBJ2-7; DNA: TGCAGTGTCAGGGAAGATTACGAGCAGTACTTC; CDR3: CSVREDYEQYF
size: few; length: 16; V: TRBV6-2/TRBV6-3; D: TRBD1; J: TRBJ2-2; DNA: TGTGCCAGCAGTTACCCCGGGACAGCGAACACCGGGGAGCTGTTTTTT; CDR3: CASSYPGTANTGELFF
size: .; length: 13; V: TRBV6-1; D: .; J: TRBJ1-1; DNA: TGTGCCAGCAGAGACCAGGGTAACACTGAAGCTTTCTTT; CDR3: CASRDQGNTEAFF
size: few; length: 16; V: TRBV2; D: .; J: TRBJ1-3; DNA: TGTGCCAGCAGTACTTTACGGTACCAAGGAGGAAACACCATATATTTT; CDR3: CASSTLRYQGGNTIYF
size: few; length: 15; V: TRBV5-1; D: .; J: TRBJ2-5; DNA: TGCGCCAGCAGCCCTATTCGGGGCGGTAGCGAGACCCAGTACTTC; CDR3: CASSPIRGGSETQYF
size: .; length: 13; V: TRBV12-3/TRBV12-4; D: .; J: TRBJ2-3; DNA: TGTGCCAGCAGGTTGCTTAGTGGAGATACGCAGTATTTT; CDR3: CASRLLSGDTQYF